This T cell receptor beta chain was profiled in a study of T cells after posttransplantation cyclophosphamide (dated by TCRdb to 2015 to 2016). Turning to the overall study: T cell repertoire reconstitution was tracked by TRB sequencing after myeloablative bone marrow transplantation in which posttransplantation cyclophosphamide was used as GVHD prophylaxis. Samples from around 35 PTCy-treated patients and 16 related bone marrow donors of those patients were subjected to antigen receptor sequencing. Blood from every one of the roughly 30 PTCy patients who had 1-year posttransplant specimens underwent TRB sequencing. Up to roughly 3 additional blood samples from 2 to 5.2 years after transplant were also TRB-sequenced in 3 patients, as was pretransplant blood from a handful of patients. Because TRA and TRB clonality correlated tightly in 8 to 10 samples, the subsequent TCR analyses were limited to TRB only. Public TRB sequences were checked against a database of over 3,000 sequences associated with responses to pathogens, tumor antigens, self-antigens and alloantigens.

With respect to this clone: Its antigen is not yet known. Base qualities are missing; no much larger clone stands one base away.

From cysteine to phenylalanine, the CDR3 is 13 amino acids long. The DNA shown is the 39-base CDR3, in frame from base 1. V loses 8 bases of germline sequence and J loses 4 bases, and the interval between the two ends is 9 bases. Via the germline V gene, CDR1 is SGHTA and CDR2 FQGTGA. The control group consisted of around 10 patients who received myeloablative marrow transplants with methotrexate plus a calcineurin inhibitor and who were sampled 1 year after transplant. Mononuclear cells from peripheral blood and bone marrow were separated by Ficoll-Hypaque density centrifugation and then cryopreserved. TRB sequencing was run on genomic DNA with either the immunoSEQ assay at survey resolution or the hsTCRB kit. Per the original workflow: Initial read processing used immunoSEQ software, and repertoire analyses used the LymphoSeq R package. Clonality was calculated as 1 minus normalized Shannon entropy, and the Gini coefficient was also calculated for each TRB dataset. To infer phenotypes in unsorted samples, TRB sequences from sorted subsets of the recipient or donor were mapped onto the unsorted samples of the same recipient. The source is immuneACCESS, and TCRdb retained only in-frame sequences with V and J called. Part of the clones is not carried over; for the studies checked, unresolved V genes explain less than half of this, and the remainder is unexplained. The V and J calls and clone size come from that table; D and trimming were worked out from the DNA. The sample table shows about 21,000 clones, and approximately 86% are seen once. The biggest ten clones account for about 2% of the sample.

What the research found in general, with its limitations: Donor-recipient similarity was low at 1-2 months but rose over the first year, and later blood repertoires were often dominated by donor CD8+ memory clones. The TRB repertoires of T cells infiltrating skin or GI tract showed only limited overlap with the TRB repertoires of T cells in blood. Across the roughly 40 patients, TRB clonality was highly associated with recipient CMV seropositivity and CMV reactivation, and diversity with PTCy was similar to that in the CNI/methotrexate controls.

The source was PBMCs, collected around 53 weeks after allogeneic stem cell transplant with calcineurin inhibitor and methotrexate. The chain couples TRBV7-3 to TRBJ2-6; the D gene remains uncertain. This TCR was recovered from a female patient younger than 45 who received an allogeneic stem cell transplant from an unrelated donor, was CMV-positive, and had acute and chronic GVHD. Once a transplant has taken place, some T cells may be donor derived. The sequence in DNA is TGTGCCAGCGAACGACTGGGGGCCAACGTCCTGACTTTC. The resulting protein is CASERLGANVLTF.